The present T cell receptor beta chain was sequenced within a study of T cell responses to AZD1222 COVID-19 vaccine. The data were produced by immunoSEQ multiplex PCR, yet TCRdb's version contains in-frame clones alone and is incomplete. The clone table shows around 140,000 clones, with the ten largest holding about 2.2%. Germline V gene sequence: CDR1 MNHNS, CDR2 SASEGT. The CDR3 is 15 amino acids. V gave up 3 bases and J gave up 6 bases, with 17 bases separating them. Sequencing input: peripheral blood. The J gene is TRBJ1-2, the V gene TRBV6-1, with D perhaps matching TRBD1 (6 bases). The clonotype was recovered from an adult in good health. CDR3 coding DNA: TGTGCCAGCAGTGACACGCCCCAGGGGACTAATGGCTACACCTTC. Protein product: CASSDTPQGTNGYTF.